These 28 T cell receptor beta chains originate from one sample sequenced in a study of OX40 agonist ivuxolimab in advanced cancers. Clones were read by immunoSEQ multiplex PCR, and TCRdb kept only the in-frame ones, dropping some. The sample yields fewer than 85,000 clones, 85% to 90% seen once. Sequencing used CD4+ or CD8+ T cells sorted from blood, obtained in a trial of the OX40 agonist ivuxolimab. The receptors originated from an adult with an advanced solid tumor such as melanoma, head and neck, liver or kidney cancer.

This clone was observed once. The chain carries TRBV28 and TRBJ1-4; perhaps TRBD1 as D (5 bases). The CDR3 length is 12 residues. The V end was cut by 6 bases, the J end by 8 bases, with 10 bases between. The germline gives CDR1 MDHEN, CDR2 SYDVKM. DNA for the CDR3: TGTGCCAGCAGGTTCGGGGGGGAAAAACTGTTTTTT. This gives the protein CASRFGGEKLFF.

As for this clone: The identical CDR3 is also encoded by other nucleotide sequences in the sample. This chain links TRBV6-5 with TRBJ2-5, with D perhaps TRBD1 or TRBD2 (5 bases each). This CDR3 is 14 amino acids long. Germline V gives CDR1 MNHEY, CDR2 SVGAGI. The V and J ends lost 0 bases and 1 base respectively, with 6 bases between them. The DNA of the CDR3 is TGTGCCAGCAGTTACTCGGGACCCCAAGAGACCCAGTACTTC. Its protein product is CASSYSGPQETQYF.

The CDR3 loop reads CASSDQGAVYEQFF. CDR3 nucleotides: TGTGCCAGCAGTGACCAGGGGGCGGTATATGAGCAGTTCTTC. This sequence joins TRBV2 and TRBJ2-1; 8 bases match TRBD1. J was trimmed by 8 bases and V by 3 bases; bases with no gene match: 6. This CDR3 region has 14 residues. CDR1 and CDR2 (germline): SNHLY, FYNNEI.

J is TRBJ1-1 and V is TRBV15; D not resolved. The V gene's germline CDR1 is LNHNV and CDR2 YYDKDF (reference sequence). The length of the CDR3 is 17 residues. V was cut by 1 base and J by 0 bases, with 15 bases left in between. Here the CDR3 reads CATSRVPVKLVNTEAFF. For the CDR3, the DNA is TGTGCCACCAGCAGAGTACCCGTGAAGTTGGTGAACACTGAAGCTTTCTTT.

The rearrangement links TRBV14 to TRBJ2-7; D is possibly TRBD1 (6 bases). Germline CDR1 SGHDN, CDR2 FVKESK. The CDR3 is made up of 13 amino acids. Between the trimmed V and J ends, which lost 0 bases and 9 bases, there was a span of 12 bases. CDR3 loop: CASSQDWARGQYF. DNA of the CDR3: TGTGCCAGCAGCCAAGATTGGGCCAGGGGGCAGTACTTC.

The rearrangement uses TRBV27 and TRBJ2-7, with 10 bases aligning to TRBD1. This CDR3 is 14 amino acids long. Losses at the gene ends were 8 bases for V and 7 bases for J; bases not matched to a gene: 11. Germline lookup yields CDR1 MNHEY and CDR2 SMNVEV (reference sequence). The CDR3: CASRLRDRGGEQYF. DNA for the CDR3: TGTGCCAGCCGCTTAAGGGACAGGGGCGGGGAGCAGTACTTC.

This clone turned up a few times. This sequence joins TRBV7-9 and TRBJ2-5; D call uncertain. Germline V gene data show CDR1 as SEHNR and CDR2 as FQNEAQ (reference sequence). CDR3 size: 13 residues. The V and J ends lost 2 bases and 2 bases respectively, with 6 bases between them. The CDR3 sequence: CASSLTAQETQYF. The CDR3 region has the DNA TGTGCCAGCAGCTTAACGGCTCAAGAGACCCAGTACTTC.

As DNA, the CDR3 is TGTGCCAGCAGCCAACATGTGGGATCCGGGGCCAACGTCCTGACTTTC. It is translated as CASSQHVGSGANVLTF. The rearrangement joins TRBV7-8 to TRBJ2-6; D gene uncertain. Trimming cost V 5 bases and J 4 bases, with 15 bases left between them. The V gene's germline CDR1 is SGHVS and CDR2 FQNEAQ. The CDR3 has 16 amino acids.

The chain combines TRBV30 with TRBJ2-3, with 8 bases aligning to TRBD2. Germline V gene sequence: CDR1 GTSNPN, CDR2 SVGIG (reference sequence). V lost 4 bases and J lost 2; bases outside the gene matches: 11. CDR3 size: 16 residues. The CDR3 here is CAWTSRRRGVTDTQYF. The CDR3 bases are TGTGCCTGGACGAGCCGGAGGCGGGGGGTCACAGATACGCAGTATTTT. The variable domain in full, completed from reference TRBV30 and TRBJ2-3, reads SQTIHQWPATLVQPVGSPLSLECTVEGTSNPNLYWYRQAAGRGLQLLFYSVGIGQISSEVPQNLSASRPQDRQFILSSKKLLLSDSGFYLCAWTSRRRGVTDTQYFGPGTRLTVL.

This chain uses TRBV27 with TRBJ1-2, with D uncertain. The CDR3 runs 14 residues. Germline CDR1 and CDR2: MNHEY and SMNVEV (reference sequence). V lost 0 bases to trimming and J lost 6 bases, with 11 bases between them. CDR3 amino acids: CASSLSGRLHGYTF. CDR3 nucleotides: TGTGCCAGCAGTTTATCTGGTCGCCTCCATGGCTACACCTTC.

The V call is TRBV28, the J call TRBJ1-1; D unresolved. The length of the CDR3 is 14 residues. Germline V lookup: CDR1 MDHEN, CDR2 SYDVKM. V was shortened by 2 bases and J by 0 bases, with 7 bases between the two germline ends. The CDR3 nucleotides read TGTGCCAGCAGTTTACAGGCTTTGAACACTGAAGCTTTCTTT. Amino acid sequence: CASSLQALNTEAFF.

This rearrangement joins TRBV6-6 to TRBJ1-1; 9 positions agree with TRBD1. V shed 10 bases, J shed 2 bases, and the junction held 5 bases outside the gene matches. CDR1 and CDR2 from the germline V gene are MNHNY and SVGAGI (reference sequence). The CDR3 is 13 amino acids. The CDR3 sequence: CATTTGGNTEAFF. The CDR3 DNA reads as TGTGCCACCACGACAGGGGGTAACACTGAAGCTTTCTTT.

The J gene is TRBJ1-2, the V gene TRBV6-1; D is unresolved. The length of the CDR3 is 10 residues. V lost 6 bases and J lost 4, with 3 bases in between. Germline V CDR1 and CDR2: MNHNS, SASEGT. Written as DNA, the CDR3 is TGTGCCAGCAGGGCCTATGGCTACACCTTC. Translating it yields CASRAYGYTF.

The V and J genes are TRBV5-4 and TRBJ1-2; D gene ambiguous. V was clipped by 6 bases and J by 1 base, with 13 bases between them. The CDR3 sequence is 14 residues long. Germline V lookup: CDR1 SGHNT, CDR2 YYREEE (reference sequence). CDR3 bases: TGTGCCAGCACCCTTGGAGTCAGTAACTATGGCTACACCTTC. This sequence encodes CASTLGVSNYGYTF.

This clone was counted only a few times. The chain recombines TRBV19 with TRBJ1-1; 8 positions agree with TRBD1. The CDR3 is 13 residues long. V lost 8 bases to trimming and J lost 4 bases; unmatched junction nucleotides: 6. CDR1 is LNHDA and CDR2 is SQIVND in the germline V gene (reference sequence). CDR3 in DNA: TGTGCCAGTCCACACGACAGGGGCACTGAAGCTTTCTTT. This codes for CASPHDRGTEAFF.

This clone has a single count. The rearrangement links TRBV5-8 to TRBJ1-4, with a tentative D call TRBD1 (6 bases). This CDR3 contains 14 residues. In germline, CDR1 is SGHTS, CDR2 YDEGEE. Trimming took off 4 bases at V and 7 bases at J, with 14 bases between the two ends. The CDR3 DNA reads TGTGCCAGCAGCGCTGGGACACATGGTGAAAAACTGTTTTTT. Its protein is CASSAGTHGEKLFF. The full variable domain, with the rest looked up from reference TRBV5-8 and TRBJ1-4, is EAGVTQSPTHLIKTRGQQATLRCSPISGHTSVYWYQQALGLGLQFLLWYDEGEERNRGNFPPRFSGRQFPNYSSELNVNALELEDSALYLCASSAGTHGEKLFFGSGTQLSVL.

The chain uses TRBV5-1 and TRBJ1-5, with 10 bases lining up with TRBD1. V was pared by 0 bases and J by 4 bases, with 4 bases of the junction left unmatched. Germline loops: CDR1 SGHRS, CDR2 YFSETQ. The CDR3 is made up of 16 amino acids. The CDR3 loop is CASSLGTGGANQPQHF. The CDR3 DNA follows: TGCGCCAGCAGCTTGGGGACAGGGGGAGCAAATCAGCCCCAGCATTTT.

The V gene is TRBV4-1, the J gene TRBJ2-2; 8 bases line up with TRBD1. Germline CDR1 reads MGHRA; CDR2 reads YSYEKL. Losses at the gene ends were 2 bases for V and 7 bases for J; bases not matched to a gene: 9. The CDR3 contains 16 residues. This CDR3 reads CASSQINRGTGGELFF. For the CDR3, the DNA is TGCGCCAGCAGCCAAATCAACAGGGGGACCGGCGGGGAGCTGTTTTTT.

On this clone itself: Other DNA sequences from this sample encode an identical CDR3 as well. This chain uses TRBV18 with TRBJ2-7; 7 nucleotides agree with TRBD1. CDR1 KGHSH and CDR2 LQKENI come from the germline V gene. There are 12 residues in the CDR3. V was pared by 3 bases and J by 5 bases, with 1 base of the junction left unmatched. The chain's CDR3 is CASSPQGDEQYF. The CDR3 DNA follows: TGTGCCAGCTCACCCCAGGGGGACGAGCAGTACTTC.

Concerning this clone itself: One end of the junction does not line up with germline, which may come from a read error. This rearrangement joins TRBV20-1 to TRBJ2-1; unclear D gene. The CDR3 covers 10 residues. In germline, CDR1 is DFQATT, CDR2 SNEGSKA (reference sequence). The CDR3: CSSVYSEQFF. In DNA form, the CDR3 reads TGCAGTTCGGTTTACAGTGAGCAGTTCTTC.

V and J are TRBV19 and TRBJ2-5; 13 positions match TRBD2. This CDR3 is 16 amino acids long. V lost 3 bases to trimming and J lost 5 bases; unmatched junction nucleotides: 6. The germline CDR1 and CDR2 sequences are LNHDA and SQIVND (reference sequence). CDR3 protein: CASSMTSGGFGETQYF. The DNA for the CDR3 is TGTGCCAGTAGTATGACTAGCGGGGGGTTCGGGGAGACCCAGTACTTC.

This chain's CDR3 is CASSPLQAFEAFF. The CDR3 nucleotides are TGTGCCAGCAGCCCCTTACAGGCCTTTGAAGCTTTCTTT. The chain combines TRBV14 with TRBJ1-1, with TRBD1 as a possible D gene (5 bases). The CDR3 extends over 13 amino acids. In germline, CDR1 is SGHDN, CDR2 FVKESK. Trimming removed 4 bases at V and 7 bases at J, with 13 bases between.

This clone is categorized as medium-sized. The CDR3 DNA follows: TGTGCCAGCAGCTTAGCGGATGGGGGGCGCGCTGGCTACACCTTC. Its translation is CASSLADGGRAGYTF. This chain connects TRBV7-2 to TRBJ1-2, with D maybe TRBD1 (6 bases). The CDR3 has 15 residues. Germline loops: CDR1 SGHTA, CDR2 FQGNSA. Trimming took off 0 bases at V and 7 bases at J, with 15 bases between the two ends.

This clone was detected a few times. Other DNA sequences in the sample encode the same CDR3. This chain connects TRBV10-3 to TRBJ2-3, with 7 bases fitting TRBD2. The CDR3 length is 14 residues. Losses at the gene ends were 4 bases for V and 2 bases for J; bases not matched to a gene: 3. CDR1 and CDR2 (germline): ENHRY, SYGVKD. The CDR3 coding sequence is TGTGCCATCAGTGGAAGCGGGACCACAGATACGCAGTATTTT. Its translation: CAISGSGTTDTQYF.

The V and J genes are TRBV6-1 and TRBJ1-6, with D unclear. The CDR3 totals 12 residues. Germline V gene lookup returns CDR1 MNHNS and CDR2 SASEGT. V shed 5 bases and J shed 3 bases, with 2 bases lying between them. The CDR3 DNA follows: TGTGCCAGCAGTCTCTATAATTCACCCCTCCACTTT. Its protein product is CASSLYNSPLHF.

The chain links TRBV25-1 to TRBJ2-2; D is perhaps TRBD1 (6 bases). The CDR3 is 13 amino acids. The ends were cut back, 6 bases at V and 7 bases at J, with 12 bases in the middle. Germline-derived CDR1 and CDR2 are MGHDK and SYGVNS. CDR3 protein: CASRRGGVGELFF. In DNA, the CDR3 is TGTGCCAGCAGACGAGGGGGTGTCGGGGAGCTGTTTTTT.

V gene TRBV2 combines with J gene TRBJ2-1; 10 bases agree with TRBD1. This CDR3 spans 15 amino acids. Trimming at V came to 5 bases and at J to 6 bases, leaving 7 bases not matched to a gene. In germline, CDR1 is SNHLY, CDR2 FYNNEI. CDR3 amino acids: CASSLQGQGSNEQFF. As DNA, the CDR3 is TGTGCCAGCAGTCTCCAGGGACAGGGGAGCAATGAGCAGTTCTTC.

The chain combines TRBV18 with TRBJ1-2; unclear D gene. The CDR3 runs 15 residues. Germline-derived CDR1 and CDR2 are KGHSH and LQKENI. The V gene lost 1 base and the J gene lost 2 bases, with 11 bases spanning the gap. CDR3 in amino acids: CASSPRDLRNYGYTF. The DNA of the CDR3 is TGTGCCAGCTCACCACGGGATCTGAGGAACTATGGCTACACCTTC.